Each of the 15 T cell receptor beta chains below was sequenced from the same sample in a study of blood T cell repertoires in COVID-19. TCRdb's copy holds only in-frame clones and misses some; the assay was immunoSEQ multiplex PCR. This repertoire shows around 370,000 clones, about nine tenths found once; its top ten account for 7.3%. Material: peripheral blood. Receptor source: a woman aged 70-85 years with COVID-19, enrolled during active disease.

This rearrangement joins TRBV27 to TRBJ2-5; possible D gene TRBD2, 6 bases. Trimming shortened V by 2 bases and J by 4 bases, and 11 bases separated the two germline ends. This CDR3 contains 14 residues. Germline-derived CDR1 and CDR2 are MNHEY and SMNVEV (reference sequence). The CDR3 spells CASSLGGRRETQYF. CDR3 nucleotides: TGTGCCAGCAGTTTAGGAGGGAGGCGAGAGACCCAGTACTTC.

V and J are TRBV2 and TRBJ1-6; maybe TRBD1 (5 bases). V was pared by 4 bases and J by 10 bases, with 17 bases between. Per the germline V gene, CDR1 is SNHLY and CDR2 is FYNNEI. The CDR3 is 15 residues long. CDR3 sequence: CASSASGGVGSPLHF. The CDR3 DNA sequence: TGTGCCAGCAGTGCAAGCGGGGGGGTAGGATCACCCCTCCACTTT.

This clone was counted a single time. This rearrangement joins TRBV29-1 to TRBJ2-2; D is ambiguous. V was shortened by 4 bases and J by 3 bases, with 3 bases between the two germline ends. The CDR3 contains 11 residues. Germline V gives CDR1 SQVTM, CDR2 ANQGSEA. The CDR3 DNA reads TGCAGCGTTGTCTACACCGGGGAGCTGTTTTTT. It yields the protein CSVVYTGELFF.

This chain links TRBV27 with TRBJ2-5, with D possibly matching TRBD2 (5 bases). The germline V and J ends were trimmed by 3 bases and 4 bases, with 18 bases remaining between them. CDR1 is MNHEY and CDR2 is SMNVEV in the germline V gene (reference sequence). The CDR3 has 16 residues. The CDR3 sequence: CASSFLPQEVRETQYF. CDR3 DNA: TGTGCCAGCAGTTTTCTCCCGCAGGAGGTTCGAGAGACCCAGTACTTC.

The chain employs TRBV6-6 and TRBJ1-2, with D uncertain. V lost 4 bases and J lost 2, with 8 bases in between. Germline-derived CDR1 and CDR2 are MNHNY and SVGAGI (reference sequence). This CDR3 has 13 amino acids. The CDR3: CASSLEGNYGYTF. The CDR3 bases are TGTGCCAGCAGTTTGGAGGGAAACTATGGCTACACCTTC.

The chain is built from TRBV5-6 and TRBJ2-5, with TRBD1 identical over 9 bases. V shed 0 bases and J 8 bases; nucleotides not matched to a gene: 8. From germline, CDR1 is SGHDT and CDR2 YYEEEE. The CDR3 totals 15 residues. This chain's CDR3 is CASSLGDRDGGTQYF. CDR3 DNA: TGTGCCAGCAGCTTGGGGGACAGGGACGGAGGTACCCAGTACTTC.

The CDR3 DNA reads TGTGCCAGCAGCCAGGACAGCCGAAACACTGAAGCTTTCTTT. It encodes CASSQDSRNTEAFF. The rearrangement joins TRBV6-2 or TRBV6-3 to TRBJ1-1, with D possibly being TRBD1 (6 bases). The CDR3 sequence is 14 residues long. The V end lost 6 bases, the J end lost 2 bases, and 13 bases lay between the germline ends. CDR1 and CDR2 (germline): MNHEY, SVGEGT.

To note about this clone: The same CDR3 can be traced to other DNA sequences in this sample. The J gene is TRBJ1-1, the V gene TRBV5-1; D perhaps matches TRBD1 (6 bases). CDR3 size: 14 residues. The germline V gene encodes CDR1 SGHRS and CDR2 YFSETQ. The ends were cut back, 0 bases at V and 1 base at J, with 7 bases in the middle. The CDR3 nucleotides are TGCGCCAGCAGCTTGGAACAGGGGAACACTGAAGCTTTCTTT. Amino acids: CASSLEQGNTEAFF.

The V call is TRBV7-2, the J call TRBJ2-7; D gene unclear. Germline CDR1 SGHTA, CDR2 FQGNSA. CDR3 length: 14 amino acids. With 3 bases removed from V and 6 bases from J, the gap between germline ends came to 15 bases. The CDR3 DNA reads TGTGCCAGCAGCTTCAATCAGGAAGGAAGCGAGCAGTACTTC. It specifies CASSFNQEGSEQYF.

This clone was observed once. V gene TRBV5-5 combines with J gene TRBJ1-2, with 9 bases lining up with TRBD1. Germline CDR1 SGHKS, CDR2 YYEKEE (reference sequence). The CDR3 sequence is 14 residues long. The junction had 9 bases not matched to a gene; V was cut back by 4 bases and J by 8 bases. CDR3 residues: CASSLRDRASGYTF. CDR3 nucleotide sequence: TGTGCCAGCAGCCTCCGGGACAGGGCGTCCGGCTACACCTTC.

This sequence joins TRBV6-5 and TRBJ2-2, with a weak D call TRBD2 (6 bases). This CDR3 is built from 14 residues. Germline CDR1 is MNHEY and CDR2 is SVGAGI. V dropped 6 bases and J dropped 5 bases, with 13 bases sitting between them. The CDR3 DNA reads TGTGCCAGCAGAGGGACTGCAGATACCGGGGAGCTGTTTTTT. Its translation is CASRGTADTGELFF.

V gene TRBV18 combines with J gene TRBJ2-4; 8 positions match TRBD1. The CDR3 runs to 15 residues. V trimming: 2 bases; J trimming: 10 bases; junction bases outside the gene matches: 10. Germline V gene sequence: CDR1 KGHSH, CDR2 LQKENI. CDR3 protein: CASSPVLDRAEIQYF. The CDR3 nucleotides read TGTGCCAGCTCACCAGTATTGGACAGGGCAGAGATTCAGTACTTC.

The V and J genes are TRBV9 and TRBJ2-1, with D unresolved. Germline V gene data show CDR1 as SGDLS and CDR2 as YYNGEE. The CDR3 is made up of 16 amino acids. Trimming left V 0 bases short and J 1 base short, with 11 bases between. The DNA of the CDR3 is TGTGCCAGCAGCGTAGTTGAAAGACAATCCTACAATGAGCAGTTCTTC. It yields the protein CASSVVERQSYNEQFF.

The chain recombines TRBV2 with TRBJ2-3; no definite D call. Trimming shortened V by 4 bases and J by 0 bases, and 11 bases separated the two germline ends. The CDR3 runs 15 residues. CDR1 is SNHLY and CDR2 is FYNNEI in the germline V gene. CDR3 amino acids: CASSGRSSSTDTQYF. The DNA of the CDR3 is TGTGCCAGCAGTGGAAGAAGCTCTAGCACAGATACGCAGTATTTT.

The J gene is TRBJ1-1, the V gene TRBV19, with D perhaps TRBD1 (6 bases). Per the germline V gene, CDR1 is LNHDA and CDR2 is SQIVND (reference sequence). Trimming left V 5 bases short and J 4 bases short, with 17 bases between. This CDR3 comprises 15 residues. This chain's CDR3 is CASSLRSQGGTEAFF. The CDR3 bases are TGTGCCAGTAGTTTAAGGTCACAGGGTGGCACTGAAGCTTTCTTT.